The sample holds many counts of the clone carrying this T cell receptor beta chain. CDR3 regions were amplified by Arm-PCR using iRepertoire HTBI primers to build TCR beta libraries. TCRdb recomputed calls from the multiplex PCR reads with MiXCR, one row per CDR3 protein. This repertoire shows under 450,000 distinct CDR3 sequences, 15% to 20% found once; its top ten account for around 20%. This specimen comes from a study of regulatory T cells in long-lasting Graves disease. CDR3 length equals 15 residues. Looked up from germline, CDR1 is SGHTA and CDR2 is FQGNSA. The J segment lost 3 bases and the V segment lost 5 bases, leaving 4 bases of the junction unmatched. Time point: newly diagnosed GD, antithyroid drugs for less than 3 months. PBMC-derived RNA was used for the TCR library. Separately, the same data were catalogued under a study of T cells in Graves' hyperthyroidism and ophthalmopathy.

The chain has TRBV7-2 and TRBJ1-5; 10 bases line up with TRBD1. Here the sequenced sample was peripheral blood mononuclear cells (PBMCs), taken at new diagnosis, from a patient treated with antithyroid drugs. This receptor was taken from a woman younger than 30 with Graves disease. The CDR3 bases are TGTGCCAGCAGCCGGGACAGGGGAATCAATCAGCCCCAGCATTTT. It yields the protein CASSRDRGINQPQHF.